One TCR beta chain is described in this entry. The clone's antigen remains unknown. No base qualities exist here, and no much larger clone lies one base off it. TCRbeta CDR3 regions were amplified from genomic DNA by means of the immunoSEQ Assay, a bias-controlled multiplex PCR. Turning to the authors' computational methods: The number of nucleated cells in each sample was estimated from the amplification of reference gene primers within the assay. To quantify the absolute abundance of each unique TCRbeta CDR3 rearrangement, sequence reads were collapsed and filtered. For each sample, productive Simpson clonality was calculated as the square root of Simpson's diversity index across productive rearrangements. The table was pulled from immuneACCESS by TCRdb, which kept in-frame rearrangements only. Such tables lose some clones; where checked, under half of the loss comes from unresolved V genes, and the rest has no known cause. Clone size and V and J calls were adopted from that table, with D and trimming inferred from the DNA. This sample comprises about 140,000 clones, about three quarters of them detected only once. Together, the top ten hold about 3.2% of the sample.

These data are taken from a study of blood T cell repertoires in COVID-19 (TCRdb year 2020). Some background on the complete study: Samples from collaborators originated in the United States, Italy and Spain and spanned both the acute and convalescent phases of COVID-19. The sample metadata nearly always contained a de-identified subject ID, COVID-19 status, age in years and sex. Deeply sampled blood TCRbeta repertoires from subjects exposed to, actively infected with, or recovered from COVID-19 were included in the dataset. Samples came from the ongoing ImmuneRACE study (first 160 participants) plus 1,254 subjects from 6 global collaborators. Where available, HLA class I and class II types were taken from metadata supplied by the sample provider and were not determined by assay-based typing. The prospective study material was composed of cDNA or gDNA derived from T cells, B-cell-depleted T cells, or PBMCs. The repertoires were released in a freely available public database meant as a resource for research on the immune response to SARS-CoV-2. Paper-wide results and their limitations: The amount of clinical and demographic metadata varied by source and participant and was provided uncurated.

Participants in the prospective study were enrolled through a virtual design, were aged roughly 18 to 100 years, and lived in 24 United States geographic areas. In the prospective study, participants were assigned to cohorts based on the clinical history participants reported in a screening survey and a study questionnaire. Recovered participants in ImmuneRACE Cohort 3 were defined by two consecutive negative NP/OP PCR tests, clearance by a healthcare professional, or resolution of symptoms. In the prospective study, whole blood, serum and a nasopharyngeal or oropharyngeal swab were collected from each participant by mobile phlebotomists. Over an approximately two-month period, participants in the prospective study had the option of providing additional blood draws and questionnaires. Before DNA extraction, prospective study blood samples were shipped either frozen or at room temperature. Spanning cysteine to phenylalanine, the CDR3 consists of 17 amino acids. The DNA shown is the 51-base CDR3, in frame from base 1. Based on the germline V gene, the CDR1 and CDR2 sequences are SNHLY and FYNNEI. V and J are trimmed by 6 bases and 3 bases, and the gene matches miss 8 bases of the junction.

This receptor chain uses TRBV2 and TRBJ1-4, with 12 bases aligning to TRBD1. Sequenced sample: PBMCs or T cells enriched from blood (not recorded which). This TCR came from a woman aged 45-65 years who had recovered from COVID-19. The DNA sequence is given as TGTGCCAGCAGGATGGGACAGGGGGCTGAATCTAATGAAAAACTGTTTTTT. Its coded protein is CASRMGQGAESNEKLFF.